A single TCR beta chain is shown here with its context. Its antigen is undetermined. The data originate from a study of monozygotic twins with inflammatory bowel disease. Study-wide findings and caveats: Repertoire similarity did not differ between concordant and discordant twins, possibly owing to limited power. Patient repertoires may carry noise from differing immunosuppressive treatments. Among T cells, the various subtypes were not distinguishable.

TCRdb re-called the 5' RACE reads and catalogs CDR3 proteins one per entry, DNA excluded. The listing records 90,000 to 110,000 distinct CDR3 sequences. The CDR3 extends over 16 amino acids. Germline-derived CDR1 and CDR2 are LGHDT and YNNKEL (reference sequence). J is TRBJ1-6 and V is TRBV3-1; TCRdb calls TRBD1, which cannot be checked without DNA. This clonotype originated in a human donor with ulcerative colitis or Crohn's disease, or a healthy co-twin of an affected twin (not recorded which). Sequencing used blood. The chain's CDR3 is CASSQGRGSAFSPLHF.